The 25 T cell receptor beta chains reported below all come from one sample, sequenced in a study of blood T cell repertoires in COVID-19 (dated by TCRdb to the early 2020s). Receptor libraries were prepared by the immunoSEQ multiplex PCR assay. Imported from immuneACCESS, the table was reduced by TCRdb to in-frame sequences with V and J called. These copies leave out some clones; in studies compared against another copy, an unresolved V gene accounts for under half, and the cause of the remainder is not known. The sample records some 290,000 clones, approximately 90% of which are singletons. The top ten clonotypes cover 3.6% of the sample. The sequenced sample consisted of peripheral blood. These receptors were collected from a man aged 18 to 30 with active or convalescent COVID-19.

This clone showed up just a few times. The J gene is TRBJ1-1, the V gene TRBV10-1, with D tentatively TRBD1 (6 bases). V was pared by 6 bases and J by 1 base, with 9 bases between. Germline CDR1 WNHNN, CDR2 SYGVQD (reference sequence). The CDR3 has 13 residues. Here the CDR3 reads CASRQGTNTEAFF. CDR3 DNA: TGCGCCAGCAGGCAGGGGACGAACACTGAAGCTTTCTTT.

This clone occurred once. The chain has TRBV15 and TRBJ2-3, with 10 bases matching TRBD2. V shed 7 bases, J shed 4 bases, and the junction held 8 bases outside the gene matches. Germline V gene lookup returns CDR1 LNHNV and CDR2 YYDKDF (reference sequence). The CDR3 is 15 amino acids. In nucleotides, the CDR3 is TGTGCCACCAAGGACAGCGGGGGGGCCGCAGATACGCAGTATTTT. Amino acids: CATKDSGGAADTQYF.

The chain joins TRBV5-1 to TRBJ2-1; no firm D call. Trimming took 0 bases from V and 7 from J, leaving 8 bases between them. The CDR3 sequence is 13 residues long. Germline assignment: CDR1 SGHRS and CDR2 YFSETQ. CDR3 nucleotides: TGCGCCAGCAGCTTGGCCTCTCTGAATGAGCAGTTCTTC. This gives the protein CASSLASLNEQFF.

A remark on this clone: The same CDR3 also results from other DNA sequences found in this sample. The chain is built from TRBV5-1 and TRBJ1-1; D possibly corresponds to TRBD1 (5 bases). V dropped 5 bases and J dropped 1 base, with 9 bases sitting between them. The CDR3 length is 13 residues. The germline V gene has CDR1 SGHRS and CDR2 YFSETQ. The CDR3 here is CASSLTGNTEAFF. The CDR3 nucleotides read TGCGCCAGCAGTCTAACAGGGAACACTGAAGCTTTCTTT.

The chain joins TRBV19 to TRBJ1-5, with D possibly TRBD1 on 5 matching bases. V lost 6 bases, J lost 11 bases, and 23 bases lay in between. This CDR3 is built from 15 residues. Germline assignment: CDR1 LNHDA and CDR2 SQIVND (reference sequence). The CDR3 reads CASRNRDGGTKAQHF. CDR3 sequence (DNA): TGTGCCAGTAGGAACCGGGACGGGGGGACGAAGGCCCAGCATTTT.

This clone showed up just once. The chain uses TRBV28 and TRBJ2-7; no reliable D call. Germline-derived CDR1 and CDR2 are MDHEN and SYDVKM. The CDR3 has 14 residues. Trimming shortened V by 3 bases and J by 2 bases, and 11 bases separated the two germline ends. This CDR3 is CASSLTSFTYEQYF. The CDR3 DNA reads TGTGCCAGCAGTTTGACATCTTTCACCTACGAGCAGTACTTC.

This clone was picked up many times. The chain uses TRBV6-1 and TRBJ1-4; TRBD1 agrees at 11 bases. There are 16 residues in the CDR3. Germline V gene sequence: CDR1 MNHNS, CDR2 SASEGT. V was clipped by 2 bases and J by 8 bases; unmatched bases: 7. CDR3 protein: CASSENSGTGGEKLFF. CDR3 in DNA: TGTGCCAGCAGTGAAAACTCCGGGACAGGGGGGGAAAAACTGTTTTTT.

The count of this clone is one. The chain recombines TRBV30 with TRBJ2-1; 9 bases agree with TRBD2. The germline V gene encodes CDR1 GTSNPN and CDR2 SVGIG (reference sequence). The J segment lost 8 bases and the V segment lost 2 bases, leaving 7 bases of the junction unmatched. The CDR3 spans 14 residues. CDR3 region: CAWSSGRSLDEQFF. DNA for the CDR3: TGTGCCTGGAGTAGCGGGAGGTCTCTTGATGAGCAGTTCTTC. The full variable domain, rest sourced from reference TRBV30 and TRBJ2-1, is SQTIHQWPATLVQPVGSPLSLECTVEGTSNPNLYWYRQAAGRGLQLLFYSVGIGQISSEVPQNLSASRPQDRQFILSSKKLLLSDSGFYLCAWSSGRSLDEQFFGPGTRLTVL.

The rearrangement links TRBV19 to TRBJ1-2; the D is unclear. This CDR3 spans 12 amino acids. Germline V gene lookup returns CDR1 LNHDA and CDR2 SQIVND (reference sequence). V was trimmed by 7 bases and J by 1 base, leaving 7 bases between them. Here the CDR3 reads CASTDNNYGYTF. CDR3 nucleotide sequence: TGTGCCAGTACAGATAATAACTATGGCTACACCTTC. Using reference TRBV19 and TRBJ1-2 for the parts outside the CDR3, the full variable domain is DGGITQSPKYLFRKEGQNVTLSCEQNLNHDAMYWYRQDPGQGLRLIYYSQIVNDFQKGDIAEGYSVSREKKESFPLTVTSAQKNPTAFYLCASTDNNYGYTFGSGTRLTVV.

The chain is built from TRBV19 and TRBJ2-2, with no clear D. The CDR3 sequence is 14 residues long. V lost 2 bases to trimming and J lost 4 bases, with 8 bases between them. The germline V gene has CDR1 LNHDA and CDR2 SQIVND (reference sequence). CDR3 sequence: CASSIFSSTGELFF. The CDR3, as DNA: TGTGCCAGTAGTATATTCAGTTCCACCGGGGAGCTGTTTTTT.

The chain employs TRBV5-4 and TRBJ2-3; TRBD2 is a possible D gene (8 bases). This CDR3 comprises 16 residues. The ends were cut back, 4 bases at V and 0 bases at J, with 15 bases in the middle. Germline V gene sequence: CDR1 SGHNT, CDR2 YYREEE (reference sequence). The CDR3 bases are TGTGCCAGCAGCCAGGGGGTAGCGGGGAGCACAGATACGCAGTATTTT. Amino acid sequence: CASSQGVAGSTDTQYF. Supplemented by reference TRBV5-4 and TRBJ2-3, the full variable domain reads ETGVTQSPTHLIKTRGQQVTLRCSSQSGHNTVSWYQQALGQGPQFIFQYYREEENGRGNFPPRFSGLQFPNYSSELNVNALELDDSALYLCASSQGVAGSTDTQYFGPGTRLTVL.

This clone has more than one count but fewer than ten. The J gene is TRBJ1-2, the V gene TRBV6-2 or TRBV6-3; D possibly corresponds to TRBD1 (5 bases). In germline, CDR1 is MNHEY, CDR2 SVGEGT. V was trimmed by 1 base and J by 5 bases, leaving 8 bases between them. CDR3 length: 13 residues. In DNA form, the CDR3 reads TGTGCCAGCAGTTACTTTGGGGCGTATGGCTACACCTTC. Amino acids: CASSYFGAYGYTF.

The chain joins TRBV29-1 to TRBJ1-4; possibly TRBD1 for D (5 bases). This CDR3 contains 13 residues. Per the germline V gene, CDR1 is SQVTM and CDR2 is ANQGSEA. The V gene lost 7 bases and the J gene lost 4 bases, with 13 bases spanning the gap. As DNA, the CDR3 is TGCAGCGCTCGAGGCAGGGTTAATGAAAAACTGTTTTTT. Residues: CSARGRVNEKLFF.

The CDR3 bases are TGTGCCAGCAGGGGCCTTGGTGGGTGCTATGGCTACACCTTC. Its protein product is CASRGLGGCYGYTF. The chain uses TRBV6-4 and TRBJ1-2; D uncertain. V was shortened by 6 bases and J by 4 bases, with 15 bases between the two germline ends. Per germline, CDR1 MRHNA and CDR2 SNTAGT. This CDR3 spans 14 amino acids.

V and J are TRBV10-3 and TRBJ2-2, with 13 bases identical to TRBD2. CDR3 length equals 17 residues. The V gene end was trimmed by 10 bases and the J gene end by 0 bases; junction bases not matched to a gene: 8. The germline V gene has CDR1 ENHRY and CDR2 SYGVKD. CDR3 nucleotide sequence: TGTGCCACCCGACACGGACTAGCGGGGGCGAACACCGGGGAGCTGTTTTTT. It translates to CATRHGLAGANTGELFF.

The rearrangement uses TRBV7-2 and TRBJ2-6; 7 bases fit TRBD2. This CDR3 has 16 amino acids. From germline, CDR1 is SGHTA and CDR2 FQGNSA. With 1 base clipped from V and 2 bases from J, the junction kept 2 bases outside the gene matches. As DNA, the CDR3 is TGTGCCAGCAGCTTAGAGCGGGGAGCTGGGGCCAACGTCCTGACTTTC. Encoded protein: CASSLERGAGANVLTF.

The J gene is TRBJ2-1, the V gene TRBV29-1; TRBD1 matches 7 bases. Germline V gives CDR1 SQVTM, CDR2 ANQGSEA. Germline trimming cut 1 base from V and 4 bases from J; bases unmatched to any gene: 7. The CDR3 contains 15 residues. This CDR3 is CSVEGGTDLYNEQFF. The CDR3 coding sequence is TGCAGCGTTGAAGGGGGGACAGATTTGTACAATGAGCAGTTCTTC.

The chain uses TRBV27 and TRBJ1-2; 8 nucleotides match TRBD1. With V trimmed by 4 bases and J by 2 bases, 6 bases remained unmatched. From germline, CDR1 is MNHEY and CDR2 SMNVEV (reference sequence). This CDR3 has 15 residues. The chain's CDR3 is CASSWRTGLNYGYTF. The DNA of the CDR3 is TGTGCCAGCAGTTGGCGGACAGGGTTAAACTATGGCTACACCTTC.

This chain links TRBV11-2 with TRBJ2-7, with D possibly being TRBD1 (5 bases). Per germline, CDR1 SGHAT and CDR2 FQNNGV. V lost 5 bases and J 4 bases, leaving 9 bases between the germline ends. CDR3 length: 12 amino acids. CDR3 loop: CASSPTEYEQYF. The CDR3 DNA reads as TGTGCCAGCAGCCCGACAGAGTACGAGCAGTACTTC.

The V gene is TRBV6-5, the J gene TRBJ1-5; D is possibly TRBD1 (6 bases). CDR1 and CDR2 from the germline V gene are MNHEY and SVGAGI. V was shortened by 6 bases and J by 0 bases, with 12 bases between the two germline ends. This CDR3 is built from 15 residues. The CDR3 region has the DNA TGTGCCAGCAGCCGGGACAAATATAGCAATCAGCCCCAGCATTTT. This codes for CASSRDKYSNQPQHF.

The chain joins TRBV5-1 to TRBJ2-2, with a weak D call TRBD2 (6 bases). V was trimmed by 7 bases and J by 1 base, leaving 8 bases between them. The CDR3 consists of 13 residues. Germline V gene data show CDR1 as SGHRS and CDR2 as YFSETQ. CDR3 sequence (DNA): TGCGCCAGCCTGCGGGAGAACACCGGGGAGCTGTTTTTT. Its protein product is CASLRENTGELFF. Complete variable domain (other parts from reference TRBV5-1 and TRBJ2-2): KAGVTQTPRYLIKTRGQQVTLSCSPISGHRSVSWYQQTPGQGLQFLFEYFSETQRNKGNFPGRFSGRQFSNSRSEMNVSTLELGDSALYLCASLRENTGELFFGEGSRLTVL.

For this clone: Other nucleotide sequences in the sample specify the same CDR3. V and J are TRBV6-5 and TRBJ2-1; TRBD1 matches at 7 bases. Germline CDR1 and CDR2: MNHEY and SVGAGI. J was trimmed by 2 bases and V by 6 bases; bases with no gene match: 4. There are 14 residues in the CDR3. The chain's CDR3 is CASRRQGAYNEQFF. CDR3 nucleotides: TGTGCCAGCAGAAGACAGGGAGCCTACAATGAGCAGTTCTTC.

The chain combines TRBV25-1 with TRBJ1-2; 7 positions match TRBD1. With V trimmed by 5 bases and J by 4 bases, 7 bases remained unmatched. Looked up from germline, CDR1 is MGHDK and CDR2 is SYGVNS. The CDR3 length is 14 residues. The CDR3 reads CASSPPDRVYGYTF. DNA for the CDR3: TGTGCCAGCAGTCCACCCGACAGGGTCTATGGCTACACCTTC.

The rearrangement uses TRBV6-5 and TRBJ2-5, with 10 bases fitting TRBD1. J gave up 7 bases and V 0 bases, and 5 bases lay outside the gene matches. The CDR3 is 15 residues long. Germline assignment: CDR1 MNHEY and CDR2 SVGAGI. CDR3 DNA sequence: TGTGCCAGCAGTTACTCCGGGACAGGGGTGTGGACCCAGTACTTC. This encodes CASSYSGTGVWTQYF.

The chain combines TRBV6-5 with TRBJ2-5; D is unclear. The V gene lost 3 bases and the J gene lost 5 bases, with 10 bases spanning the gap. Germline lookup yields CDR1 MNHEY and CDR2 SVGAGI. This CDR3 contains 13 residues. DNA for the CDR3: TGTGCCAGCAGTTATTCTTTGGGCGAGACCCAGTACTTC. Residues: CASSYSLGETQYF.